This is a list of T cell receptor beta chains from one sample in a study of blood T cell repertoires in COVID-19. The method was immunoSEQ multiplex PCR; TCRdb's version includes in-frame clones alone and lacks a portion of them. The sample holds fewer than 200,000 clones; 82% are singletons and the top ten take approximately 21%. The specimen was peripheral blood. These receptors were taken from an elderly woman with acute or convalescent COVID-19. The CDR3 runs from the conserved cysteine through the conserved F or W. The D gene is left open where the match is weak. A row's size may be missing; if present it is once, few, many or a size class.

J gene | CDR3 length | V gene | clone size | D gene | CDR3 DNA | CDR3 protein
TRBJ2-7 | 13 | TRBV19 | - | - | TGTGCCAGTTGTCCTCGGGGCTCCTACGAGCAGTACTTC | CASCPRGSYEQYF
TRBJ2-1 | 15 | TRBV6-5 | - | TRBD2 | TGTGCCAGCAGTTCAGTAGCGGGTCCCTACAATGAGCAGTTCTTC | CASSSVAGPYNEQFF
TRBJ2-7 | 16 | TRBV15 | - | TRBD1 | TGTGCCACCAGAACCGCCGGGACAGAAGGTTATAGGGAGCAGTACTTC | CATRTAGTEGYREQYF
TRBJ2-7 | 13 | TRBV19 | - | TRBD2 | TGTGCCAGTAGTTTAGCGGGGATGTACGAGCAGTACTTC | CASSLAGMYEQYF
TRBJ2-7 | 13 | TRBV4-1 | - | - | TGCGCCAGCAGCCCTCCCCTATCATACGAGCAGTACTTC | CASSPPLSYEQYF
TRBJ2-1 | 14 | TRBV30 | - | - | TGTGCCTGGCTAGCGTCCAGCTCCTACAATGAGCAGTTCTTC | CAWLASSSYNEQFF
TRBJ2-7 | 14 | TRBV29-1 | - | TRBD1 | TGCAGCGTTGTTAGGACAGGGGATTCCTACGAGCAGTACTTC | CSVVRTGDSYEQYF
TRBJ2-5 | 15 | TRBV7-9 | once | - | TGTGCCAGCAGCTTGGGTCAGGGCTACCAAGAGGCCCAGTACTTC | CASSLGQGYQEAQYF
TRBJ2-1 | 15 | TRBV6-1 | - | - | TGTGCCAGCAGTGAAAAGGCGGGACCCTACAATGAGCAGTTCTTC | CASSEKAGPYNEQFF
TRBJ1-1 | 15 | TRBV6-6 | few | TRBD1 | TGTGCCAGCAGGATTACAGGGGGCCCCGGCACTGAAGCTTTCTTT | CASRITGGPGTEAFF
TRBJ2-7 | 14 | TRBV6-5 | - | - | TGTGCCAGCAGTCTAAGGTGGGCGTCCTACGAGCAGTACTTC | CASSLRWASYEQYF
TRBJ1-2 | 15 | TRBV19 | - | - | TGTGCCAGTAGTCAGGGAGGGCCAGGCGACTATGGCTACACCTTC | CASSQGGPGDYGYTF
TRBJ2-3 | 16 | TRBV9 | once | TRBD1 | TGTGCCAGCAGCGTAGCGGGGGGACAGGGACGAGATACGCAGTATTTT | CASSVAGGQGRDTQYF
TRBJ2-3 | 14 | TRBV5-1 | - | TRBD1 | TGCGCCAGCAGCCCGGACAGGGTAGGAGATACGCAGTATTTT | CASSPDRVGDTQYF
TRBJ2-5 | 12 | TRBV19 | - | - | TGTGCCAGTAGTGACGCCCAAGGGGCCCAGTACTTC | CASSDAQGAQYF
TRBJ2-4 | 14 | TRBV19 | - | TRBD1 | TGTGCCAGTAGTACGCCGGGACAGGGAAACATTCAGTACTTC | CASSTPGQGNIQYF
TRBJ2-2 | 16 | TRBV12-5 | - | TRBD1 | TGTGCTAGTGGCCGTACCCTATCAGGGGGCAATGAGGAGCTGTTTTTT | CASGRTLSGGNEELFF
TRBJ1-4 | 16 | TRBV25-1 | - | - | TGTGCCAGCAGTCTCTCTGGGGCCCTCGAAGATGAAAAACTGTTTTTT | CASSLSGALEDEKLFF
TRBJ2-5 | 12 | TRBV7-9 | - | - | TGTGCCAGCAGCCAAGGGTTTGGACAGCTGTACTTC | CASSQGFGQLYF
TRBJ1-1 | 12 | TRBV7-9 | - | - | TGTGCCAGCAGCGCGACAGGTACTGAAGCTTTCTTT | CASSATGTEAFF
TRBJ2-2 | 12 | TRBV12-3/TRBV12-4 | - | - | TGTGCCACCCGGTTCTACACCGGGGAGCTGTTTTTT | CATRFYTGELFF
TRBJ2-7 | 13 | TRBV6-4 | - | - | TGTGCCAGCAGTGAGAGGGCCGCTACGAAACAGTACTTC | CASSERAATKQYF
TRBJ1-2 | 15 | TRBV7-6 | - | - | TGTGCCAGCAGCCCCAATCAGCCGGGTAACTATGGCTACACCTTC | CASSPNQPGNYGYTF
TRBJ2-7 | 14 | TRBV6-5 | - | TRBD2 | TGTGCCAGCAGTTATCGCGGGACTACCTACGAGCAGTACTTC | CASSYRGTTYEQYF